This TCR beta chain was sequenced during a study of T-cell reconstitution after alpha-beta-depleted transplantation in children. Whole-study findings and limits: One year after transplant, T-cell counts and diversity came mostly from newly produced T cells.

V lost 5 bases and J 1 base, leaving 12 bases between the germline ends. CDR3 length: 14 residues. Germline CDR1 is SGHKS and CDR2 is YYEKEE (reference sequence). TCRbeta library preparation incorporated unique molecular identifiers. A single record per CDR3 protein comes from TCRdb applying MiXCR to the PCR reads. The sample has 330,000 or so distinct CDR3 sequences, 10% seen once; the top ten hold over 6%. In this sample, this clonotype turned up many times. Its specificity is unknown. The chain links TRBV5-5 to TRBJ1-1; D is uncertain. This TCR was sampled from a boy less than two years old with acute myeloid leukemia, due to receive a stem cell transplant. The sample consisted of PBMCs, taken before TCRalphabeta/CD19-depleted stem cell transplant. The CDR3 nucleotides are TGTGCCAGCAGGGGAGTCCAGAGGAACACTGAAGCTTTCTTT. Translation gives CASRGVQRNTEAFF. The full variable domain, rest sourced from reference TRBV5-5 and TRBJ1-1, is DAGVTQSPTHLIKTRGQQVTLRCSPISGHKSVSWYQQVLGQGPQFIFQYYEKEERGRGNFPDRFSARQFPNYSSELNVNALLLGDSALYLCASRGVQRNTEAFFGQGTRLTVV.